One and the same sample provided the 27 T cell receptor beta chains below, sequenced in a study of T cell repertoires in aging, cancer and after chemotherapy (dated by TCRdb to about 2019). Genomic DNA extracted from peripheral blood, rather than sorted cells or RNA, was used as the source for amplification of TCR beta rearrangements. The reads were generated on an Illumina MiSeq. Using a mixed TRB-A/B primer pool, multiplex touch-down PCR amplified rearranged TRB sequences covering the V, D and J segments. Clones were called with MiXCR by TCRdb after fastp trimmed the public reads at Q25, and only in-frame beta chains were retained. CDR3 protein duplicates are merged, each entry listing the most common genes and DNA. The sample yields about 10,000 distinct CDR3 sequences; about 30% were counted once. The ten top clones hold 15% to 20% of the sample. The specimen sequenced was blood. The receptors stem from a human donor in good health. The donor label of this sample is uncertain.

The sample holds a few counts of this clonotype. This chain links TRBV6-5 with TRBJ1-2; TRBD1 aligns across 7 bases. Germline CDR1 is MNHEY and CDR2 is SVGAGI. J lost 4 bases, V lost 2 bases, and 4 bases had no gene match. CDR3 length: 14 amino acids. CDR3 loop: CASSYTGQAYGYTF. The CDR3 nucleotides read TGTGCCAGCAGTTACACCGGACAGGCCTATGGCTACACCTTC.

This clonotype ranks as medium-sized. The chain has TRBV6-1 and TRBJ1-1; weak D call: TRBD1 (6 bases). The V end lost 7 bases, the J end lost 1 base, and 22 bases lay between the germline ends. Germline CDR1 and CDR2: MNHNS and SASEGT. CDR3 length: 17 amino acids. CDR3 DNA: TGTGCCAGCAAGAGGGGGGAGGCAGTGTCGAAGAACACTGAAGCTTTCTTT. This sequence encodes CASKRGEAVSKNTEAFF.

This clonotype appeared a few times. The chain is built from TRBV19 and TRBJ2-7, with 10 nucleotides matching TRBD1. This CDR3 comprises 15 residues. V gave up 4 bases and J gave up 4 bases; unmatched junction bases: 7. Germline lookup yields CDR1 LNHDA and CDR2 SQIVND (reference sequence). CDR3 coding DNA: TGTGCCAGTAGTAGCTACCGGGACAGGGGATACGAGCAGTACTTC. This codes for CASSSYRDRGYEQYF.

The chain carries TRBV6-2 or TRBV6-3 and TRBJ1-2, with D tentatively TRBD1 (5 bases). Germline CDR1 and CDR2: MNHEY and SVGEGT. This CDR3 region has 12 residues. V lost 4 bases to trimming and J lost 13 bases, with 16 bases between them. The CDR3 region has the DNA TGTGCCAGCAGTTCACCGCGACAGCTTTTCACCTTC. Protein product: CASSSPRQLFTF.

Only a few counts were recorded for this clonotype. The chain links TRBV11-2 to TRBJ2-7; the D is unclear. This CDR3 is built from 13 residues. In germline, CDR1 is SGHAT, CDR2 FQNNGV. V was cut by 1 base and J by 5 bases, with 9 bases left in between. The CDR3 DNA sequence: TGTGCCAGCAGCTTAGTATCGGGTAACGAGCAGTACTTC. Its translation is CASSLVSGNEQYF.

Of note for this clonotype: A read error may explain this, as a much larger clone is one base away. V and J are TRBV27 and TRBJ2-1; 7 positions agree with TRBD2. The CDR3 covers 16 residues. The junction had 12 bases not matched to a gene; V was cut back by 3 bases and J by 7 bases. The germline CDR1 and CDR2 sequences are MNHEY and SMNVEV (reference sequence). CDR3 DNA: TGTGCCAGCAGTTTCCCGCTTGGGGGGGTAGGAAATGAGCAGTTCTTC. Its protein product is CASSFPLGGVGNEQFF.

This clonotype was counted a few times. V usage is TRBV13 and J usage is TRBJ1-1; 7 bases map to TRBD1. Per the germline V gene, CDR1 is PRHDT and CDR2 is FYEKMQ (reference sequence). The CDR3 is 15 amino acids. V lost 2 bases and J lost 3; bases outside the gene matches: 6. CDR3 sequence: CASSLMPGGDTEAFF. The CDR3 nucleotides read TGTGCCAGCAGCTTAATGCCAGGGGGAGACACTGAAGCTTTCTTT.

The chain is built from TRBV14 and TRBJ2-3, with 9 bases aligning to TRBD1. CDR1 SGHDN and CDR2 FVKESK come from the germline V gene. Unmatched junction bases numbered 5, after V lost 3 bases and J lost 4 bases. The CDR3 loop spans 15 amino acids. The CDR3 is CASSHGQGRPDTQYF. Written as DNA, the CDR3 is TGTGCCAGCAGCCACGGACAGGGGCGCCCAGATACGCAGTATTTT.

The V call is TRBV19, the J call TRBJ2-1, with D possibly matching TRBD1 (5 bases). The CDR3 length is 15 residues. Between the trimmed V and J ends, which lost 7 bases and 0 bases, there was a span of 13 bases. The germline CDR1 and CDR2 sequences are LNHDA and SQIVND (reference sequence). Here the CDR3 reads CASNPDRASYNEQFF. The CDR3 nucleotides read TGTGCCAGTAACCCCGACAGAGCCTCCTACAATGAGCAGTTCTTC. The variable domain in full, with the rest retrieved from reference TRBV19 and TRBJ2-1, is DGGITQSPKYLFRKEGQNVTLSCEQNLNHDAMYWYRQDPGQGLRLIYYSQIVNDFQKGDIAEGYSVSREKKESFPLTVTSAQKNPTAFYLCASNPDRASYNEQFFGPGTRLTVL.

This clonotype is classed as medium-sized. The rearrangement joins TRBV15 to TRBJ1-1, with no clear D. V shed 8 bases and J shed 1 base, with 17 bases lying between them. CDR3 length: 15 amino acids. The germline gives CDR1 LNHNV, CDR2 YYDKDF (reference sequence). CDR3 sequence reads: CATGTDPSRNTEAFF. The CDR3 nucleotides are TGTGCCACCGGTACTGACCCGTCCAGGAACACTGAAGCTTTCTTT.

Within the sample, this clonotype is medium-sized. The genes are TRBV29-1 and TRBJ1-5, with a weak D call TRBD1 (5 bases). Germline values: CDR1 SQVTM, CDR2 ANQGSEA. V lost 4 bases to trimming and J lost 6 bases, with 13 bases between them. The CDR3 has 13 amino acids. In nucleotides, the CDR3 is TGCAGCGTTGCGAATGGGGCTACTCAGCCCCAGCATTTT. This translates into CSVANGATQPQHF.

The chain carries TRBV20-1 and TRBJ1-4; 7 bases are a match to TRBD1. Germline V lookup: CDR1 DFQATT, CDR2 SNEGSKA (reference sequence). The CDR3 consists of 15 residues. V lost 6 bases and J lost 7; bases outside the gene matches: 14. In nucleotides, the CDR3 is TGCAGTGCCAAGACAGGGAACGCCAAATCTGAAAAACTGTTTTTT. It is translated as CSAKTGNAKSEKLFF.

Note on this clonotype: This may stem from a read error, because a much larger clone lies one nucleotide away. This sequence joins TRBV27 and TRBJ2-3; D might be TRBD1 (5 bases). The CDR3 has 13 residues. CDR1 MNHEY and CDR2 SMNVEV come from the germline V gene (reference sequence). Trimming stripped 7 bases from V and 4 bases from J, with 12 bases between. The CDR3 nucleotides are TGTGCCAGCAAGCATCAGGGCTCAGATACGCAGTATTTT. It encodes CASKHQGSDTQYF.

This chain links TRBV27 with TRBJ1-4; 7 bases map to TRBD1. V lost 5 bases and J lost 2; bases outside the gene matches: 5. This CDR3 has 15 residues. The germline V gene encodes CDR1 MNHEY and CDR2 SMNVEV (reference sequence). The CDR3, as DNA: TGTGCCAGCAGTCCCCAGGGGGGGACTAATGAAAAACTGTTTTTT. This encodes CASSPQGGTNEKLFF. Based on the CDR3 plus reference TRBV27 and TRBJ1-4, the full variable domain is EAQVTQNPRYLITVTGKKLTVTCSQNMNHEYMSWYRQDPGLGLRQIYYSMNVEVTDKGDVPEGYKVSRKEKRNFPLILESPSPNQTSLYFCASSPQGGTNEKLFFGSGTQLSVL.

Only a few counts were recorded for this clonotype. The V and J genes are TRBV29-1 and TRBJ1-1; D is unclear. V was clipped by 2 bases and J by 0 bases, with 7 bases between them. This CDR3 is built from 13 residues. Germline-derived CDR1 and CDR2 are SQVTM and ANQGSEA. Written as DNA, the CDR3 is TGCAGCGTTGAAAGACCGCTGAACACTGAAGCTTTCTTT. This sequence encodes CSVERPLNTEAFF.

The chain links TRBV5-1 to TRBJ2-7; 9 bases line up with TRBD1. Germline V lookup: CDR1 SGHRS, CDR2 YFSETQ. CDR3 size: 15 residues. J was trimmed by 7 bases and V by 3 bases; bases with no gene match: 11. The CDR3 loop is CASSSLVGQGLEQYF. The CDR3 DNA sequence: TGCGCCAGCAGCTCTCTAGTAGGACAGGGGTTGGAGCAGTACTTC.

For the CDR3, the DNA is TGTGCCAGCAGCTTCATGCCCGGCAGTAATGAAAAACTGTTTTTT. It encodes CASSFMPGSNEKLFF. The chain recombines TRBV7-2 with TRBJ1-4; unclear D gene. The germline CDR1 and CDR2 sequences are SGHTA and FQGNSA. V shed 3 bases and J shed 4 bases, with 12 bases lying between them. This CDR3 contains 15 residues.

The chain is built from TRBV15 and TRBJ2-1; D may be TRBD2 (6 bases). The CDR3 sequence is 16 residues long. V lost 0 bases to trimming and J lost 3 bases, with 12 bases between them. Germline V gene sequence: CDR1 LNHNV, CDR2 YYDKDF (reference sequence). As DNA, the CDR3 is TGTGCCACCAGCAGAGAGGGACTTACTTACTACAATGAGCAGTTCTTC. Its protein is CATSREGLTYYNEQFF.

This clonotype was found once. The chain links TRBV7-9 to TRBJ1-1; tentatively, D is TRBD1 (5 bases). The CDR3 length is 16 residues. Between the trimmed V and J ends, which lost 5 bases and 8 bases, there was a span of 24 bases. Germline assignment: CDR1 SEHNR and CDR2 FQNEAQ (reference sequence). The CDR3 is CASSPRGGTAVGEAFF. CDR3 nucleotide sequence: TGTGCCAGCAGCCCAAGGGGAGGGACGGCCGTGGGGGAAGCTTTCTTT.

This clonotype has more than one count but fewer than ten. The chain recombines TRBV5-4 with TRBJ1-2, with a possible D match to TRBD1 (5 bases). The V gene's germline CDR1 is SGHNT and CDR2 YYREEE (reference sequence). Trimming shortened V by 0 bases and J by 6 bases, and 12 bases separated the two germline ends. The CDR3 spans 14 residues. CDR3 residues: CASSLERGRNGYTF. DNA of the CDR3: TGTGCCAGCAGCTTGGAGCGGGGACGGAATGGCTACACCTTC. Full variable domain (rest looked up from reference TRBV5-4 and TRBJ1-2): ETGVTQSPTHLIKTRGQQVTLRCSSQSGHNTVSWYQQALGQGPQFIFQYYREEENGRGNFPPRFSGLQFPNYSSELNVNALELDDSALYLCASSLERGRNGYTFGSGTRLTVV.

The CDR3 spells CASSAVDGNTIYF. Written as DNA, the CDR3 is TGTGCCAGCAGCGCCGTGGATGGAAACACCATATATTTT. This chain joins TRBV7-6 and TRBJ1-3; no clear D. Germline assignment: CDR1 SGHVS and CDR2 FNYEAQ. V was clipped by 5 bases and J by 3 bases, with 8 bases between them. CDR3 size: 13 residues. The entire variable domain, with the rest obtained from reference TRBV7-6 and TRBJ1-3, is as follows: GAGVSQSPRYKVTKRGQDVALRCDPISGHVSLYWYRQALGQGPEFLTYFNYEAQQDKSGLPNDRFSAERPEGSISTLTIQRTEQRDSAMYRCASSAVDGNTIYFGEGSWLTVV.

By sample share, this clonotype is medium-sized. This sequence joins TRBV19 and TRBJ2-2; D remains unclear. The V gene lost 7 bases and the J gene lost 8 bases, with 14 bases spanning the gap. CDR1 is LNHDA, CDR2 SQIVND, per germline (reference sequence). CDR3 length: 13 residues. In DNA form, the CDR3 reads TGTGCCAGTACCTTCCTGGTCGGTGGGGAGCTGTTTTTT. Translation gives CASTFLVGGELFF.

This rearrangement joins TRBV27 to TRBJ1-1, with D maybe TRBD1 (6 bases). Trimming shortened V by 3 bases and J by 1 base, and 9 bases separated the two germline ends. CDR3 size: 14 residues. CDR1 MNHEY and CDR2 SMNVEV come from the germline V gene (reference sequence). The CDR3 is CASSLPGANTEAFF. The CDR3 DNA sequence: TGTGCCAGCAGTTTGCCGGGGGCGAACACTGAAGCTTTCTTT.

In its sample, this clonotype was seen a few times. One junction end disagrees with the germline gene, perhaps due to a read error. The chain carries TRBV6-1 and TRBJ2-5, with TRBD1 matching over 7 bases. The CDR3 length is 14 residues. Germline CDR1 is MNHNS and CDR2 is SASEGT. CDR3 protein: CASREGTVGKTQYF. The CDR3 DNA reads TGTGCCAGCAGGGAAGGGACAGTGGGAAAGACCCAGTACTTC.

This clonotype was picked up a small number of times. J is TRBJ2-7 and V is TRBV6-2 or TRBV6-3, with TRBD1 matching over 10 bases. The CDR3 runs 18 residues. The trim removed 2 bases at V and 0 bases at J, leaving 10 bases unmatched. Germline V gene lookup returns CDR1 MNHEY and CDR2 SVGEGT. The CDR3 DNA reads as TGTGCCAGCAGTTACGAGGTGGGGGGACAGGGGAGCTCCTACGAGCAGTACTTC. Translating gives CASSYEVGGQGSSYEQYF.

By share of the sample, this clonotype is medium-sized. The DNA of the CDR3 is TGTGCCAGTAGTCCCCCGGAGCGGCCCAACACCGGGGAGCTGTTTTTT. Its protein is CASSPPERPNTGELFF. This sequence joins TRBV19 and TRBJ2-2, with a possible D match to TRBD2 (5 bases). This CDR3 has 16 amino acids. The ends were cut back, 5 bases at V and 2 bases at J, with 15 bases in the middle. Germline CDR1 is LNHDA and CDR2 is SQIVND (reference sequence).

The sample holds a few counts of this clonotype. This chain connects TRBV7-6 to TRBJ2-3; tentative D call: TRBD2 (5 bases). CDR1 and CDR2 from the germline V gene are SGHVS and FNYEAQ. Trimming cost V 0 bases and J 5 bases, with 21 bases left between them. The length of the CDR3 is 18 residues. For the CDR3, the DNA is TGTGCCAGCAGCTTAGCCGGTCCTAGCAGAAGGTGGGGAGATACGCAGTATTTT. Translated, it gives CASSLAGPSRRWGDTQYF.